This TCR beta chain was recovered during a study of control samples from healthy donors and cancer patients. This clone is a singleton in its sample. Data came from immunoSEQ multiplex PCR; TCRdb stores just in-frame clones and leaves some out. Among approximately 120,000 clones listed, 90% were seen once. The CDR3 length is 13 residues. V dropped 2 bases and J dropped 8 bases, with 12 bases sitting between them. The V gene's germline CDR1 is SGHDN and CDR2 FVKESK. This receptor was taken from a human donor in good health. The donor label of this sample is uncertain. This chain uses TRBV14 with TRBJ1-2, with a tentative D call TRBD1 (6 bases). Sequenced: blood. The CDR3 nucleotides read TGTGCCAGCAGCCAACAGGGGAAAAGGGGCTACACCTTC. This sequence encodes CASSQQGKRGYTF. Full variable domain (remainder filled in from reference TRBV14 and TRBJ1-2): EAGVTQFPSHSVIEKGQTVTLRCDPISGHDNLYWYRRVMGKEIKFLLHFVKESKQDESGMPNNRFLAERTGGTYSTLKVQPAELEDSGVYFCASSQQGKRGYTFGSGTRLTVV.